A single sample gave rise to the 3 T cell receptor beta chains below, sequenced in a study of T cell repertoires in cytomegalovirus infection. No antigen is known for these receptors. TCRdb recomputed calls from the reads with MiXCR, one row per CDR3 protein. The sample holds approximately 990,000 distinct CDR3 sequences, less than 35% seen once. This sample comprised cultured CD8+ T cells from PBMCs, obtained from culture after CMV antigen stimulation. The receptors come from a human donor in good health (CMV status not recorded). Some clones in this sample may be carry-over from other donors' samples.

This clonotype was picked up a small number of times. The chain carries TRBV27 and TRBJ2-7, with 7 bases lining up with TRBD1. V lost 6 bases to trimming and J lost 2 bases; unmatched junction nucleotides: 4. This CDR3 has 13 amino acids. From germline, CDR1 is MNHEY and CDR2 SMNVEV (reference sequence). This CDR3 is CASRSTGAYEQYV. CDR3 coding DNA: TGTGCCAGCAGGTCCACAGGGGCCTACGAGCAGTACGTC.

This clonotype was counted a few times. This chain links TRBV27 with TRBJ2-3; possible D gene TRBD1, 7 bases. Trimming took 6 bases from V and 2 from J, leaving 15 bases between them. Germline lookup yields CDR1 MNHEY and CDR2 SMNVEV (reference sequence). The CDR3 consists of 15 residues. The CDR3 here is CASRGGTVPTDTQYF. Here the CDR3 DNA reads TGTGCCAGCAGAGGAGGGACAGTCCCCACAGATACGCAGTATTTT.

This clonotype was detected a few times. The gene calls are TRBV27 and TRBJ2-7, with D possibly called TRBD1 or TRBD2 (5 bases each). The CDR3 is made up of 13 amino acids. Trimming stripped 8 bases from V and 7 bases from J, with 18 bases between. Germline CDR1 MNHEY, CDR2 SMNVEV (reference sequence). In nucleotides, the CDR3 is TGTGCCAGCGAGCGGCAGGGTGGTCAGGAGCAGTACTTC. Its protein is CASERQGGQEQYF.